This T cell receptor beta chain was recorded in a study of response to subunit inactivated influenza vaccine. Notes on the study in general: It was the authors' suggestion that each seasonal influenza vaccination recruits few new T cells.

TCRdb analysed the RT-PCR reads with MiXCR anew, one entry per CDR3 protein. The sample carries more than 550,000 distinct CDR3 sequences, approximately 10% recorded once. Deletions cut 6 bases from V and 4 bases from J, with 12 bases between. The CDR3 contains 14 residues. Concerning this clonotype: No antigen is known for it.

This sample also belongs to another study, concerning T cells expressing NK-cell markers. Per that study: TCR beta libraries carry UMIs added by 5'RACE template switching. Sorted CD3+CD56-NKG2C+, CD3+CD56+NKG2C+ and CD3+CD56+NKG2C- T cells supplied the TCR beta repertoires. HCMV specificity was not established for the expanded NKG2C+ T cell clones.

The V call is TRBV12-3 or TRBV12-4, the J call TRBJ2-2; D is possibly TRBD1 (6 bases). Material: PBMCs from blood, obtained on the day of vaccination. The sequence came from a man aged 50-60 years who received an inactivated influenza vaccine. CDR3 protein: CASRLIQGTGELFF. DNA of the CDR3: TGTGCCAGCAGACTCATACAGGGCACCGGGGAGCTGTTTTTT.